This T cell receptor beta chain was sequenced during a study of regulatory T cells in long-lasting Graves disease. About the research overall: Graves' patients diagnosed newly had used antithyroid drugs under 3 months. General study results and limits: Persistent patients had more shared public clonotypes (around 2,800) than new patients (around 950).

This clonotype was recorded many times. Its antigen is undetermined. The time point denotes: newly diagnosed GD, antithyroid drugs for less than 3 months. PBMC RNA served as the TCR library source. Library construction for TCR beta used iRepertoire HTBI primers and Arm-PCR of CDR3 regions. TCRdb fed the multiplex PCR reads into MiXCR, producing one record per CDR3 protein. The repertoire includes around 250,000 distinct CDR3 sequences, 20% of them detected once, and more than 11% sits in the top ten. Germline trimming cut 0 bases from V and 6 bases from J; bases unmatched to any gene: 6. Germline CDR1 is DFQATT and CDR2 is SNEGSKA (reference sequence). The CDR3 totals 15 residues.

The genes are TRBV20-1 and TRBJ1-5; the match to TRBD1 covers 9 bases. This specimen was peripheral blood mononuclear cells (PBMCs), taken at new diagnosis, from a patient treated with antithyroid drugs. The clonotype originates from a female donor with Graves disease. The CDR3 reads CSAREMGQGLQPQHF. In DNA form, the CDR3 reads TGCAGTGCTAGAGAAATGGGACAGGGACTTCAGCCCCAGCATTTT.